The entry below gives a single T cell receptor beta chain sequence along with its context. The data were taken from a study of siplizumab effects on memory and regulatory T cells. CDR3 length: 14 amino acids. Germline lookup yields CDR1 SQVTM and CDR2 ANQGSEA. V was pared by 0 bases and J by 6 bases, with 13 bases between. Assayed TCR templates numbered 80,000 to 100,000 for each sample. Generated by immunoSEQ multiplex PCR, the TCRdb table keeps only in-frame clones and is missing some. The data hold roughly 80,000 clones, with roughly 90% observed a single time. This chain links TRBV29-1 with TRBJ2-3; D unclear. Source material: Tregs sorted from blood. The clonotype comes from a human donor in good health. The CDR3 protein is CSVEEGLRLDTQYF. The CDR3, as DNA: TGCAGCGTTGAAGAGGGCCTCCGGCTGGATACGCAGTATTTT.